These 21 T cell receptor beta chains originate from one sample sequenced in a study of vaccination effects on CD4 cells after COVID-19. TCRdb's table, derived via immunoSEQ multiplex PCR, lists solely in-frame clones and lacks some. The sample includes approximately 40,000 clones, around 78% of them seen just once. These receptors' antigens are unknown. Antigen-specific CD4+ T cells were expanded (with viral peptide pools) by the ViraFEST assay ahead of sequencing. Isolating CD4+ T cells followed about 10 days of culture. The person's infection with SARS-CoV-2, confirmed by PCR, took place between March and December 2020. The specimen was CD4+ T cells from PBMCs cultured with a peptide pool, collected before COVID-19 vaccination. The receptors stem from a human donor who had a prior SARS-CoV-2 infection.

The V and J genes are TRBV27 and TRBJ2-1, with D possibly matching TRBD1 (5 bases). This CDR3 is built from 16 residues. Trimming took 6 bases from V and 4 from J, leaving 19 bases between them. Looked up from germline, CDR1 is MNHEY and CDR2 is SMNVEV (reference sequence). The CDR3 region has the DNA TGTGCCAGCAGGGGGCGAGGCCCGGAATTTTACAATGAGCAGTTCTTC. Translated, it gives CASRGRGPEFYNEQFF.

This clone was recorded once. This chain links TRBV10-3 with TRBJ2-7, with a possible D match to TRBD1 (5 bases). The V gene's germline CDR1 is ENHRY and CDR2 SYGVKD. The CDR3 runs 11 residues. V gave up 6 bases and J gave up 6 bases, with 9 bases separating them. The CDR3: CAISQGGEQYF. Here the CDR3 DNA reads TGTGCCATCAGCCAGGGTGGCGAGCAGTACTTC.

The chain links TRBV6-6 to TRBJ2-7; 7 positions match TRBD2. With V trimmed by 6 bases and J by 5 bases, 16 bases remained unmatched. Germline V lookup: CDR1 MNHNY, CDR2 SVGAGI (reference sequence). This CDR3 has 16 amino acids. In DNA, the CDR3 is TGTGCCAGCAGCACCTCGTCCGGCGGGGGTTTCAACGAGCAGTACTTC. Its translation: CASSTSSGGGFNEQYF.

The chain employs TRBV5-4 and TRBJ2-2, with 11 bases that match TRBD2. Germline CDR1 SGHNT, CDR2 YYREEE (reference sequence). The CDR3 has 16 residues. Trimming removed 6 bases from V and 0 bases from J; junction bases left unmatched: 4. Here the CDR3 reads CASTPGLAANTGELFF. DNA for the CDR3: TGTGCCAGCACACCGGGACTAGCGGCGAACACCGGGGAGCTGTTTTTT.

This clone was seen once. The chain is built from TRBV11-3 and TRBJ2-7; 11 bases match TRBD1. CDR3 length: 16 residues. V lost 0 bases, J lost 7 bases, and 8 bases stayed unmatched. Germline V gives CDR1 SGHNT, CDR2 YENEEA. The CDR3 sequence is CASSLDLGQGVPEQYF. Written as DNA, the CDR3 is TGTGCCAGCAGCTTAGACCTGGGACAGGGGGTCCCTGAGCAGTACTTC.

The genes are TRBV7-9 and TRBJ2-3; TRBD1 matches 8 bases. This CDR3 contains 14 residues. With V trimmed by 5 bases and J by 3 bases, 4 bases remained unmatched. Per germline, CDR1 SEHNR and CDR2 FQNEAQ (reference sequence). This CDR3 is CASSPGQGTDTQYF. CDR3 DNA: TGTGCCAGCAGCCCAGGACAGGGAACAGATACGCAGTATTTT.

This rearrangement joins TRBV5-1 to TRBJ2-5; D perhaps matches TRBD2 (5 bases). Deletions cut 2 bases from V and 5 bases from J, with 10 bases between. CDR3 length: 13 amino acids. Germline V gene lookup returns CDR1 SGHRS and CDR2 YFSETQ. The CDR3 spells CASSLEGWETQYF. The DNA of the CDR3 is TGCGCCAGCAGCTTAGAGGGTTGGGAGACCCAGTACTTC. The full variable domain, completed using reference TRBV5-1 and TRBJ2-5, is KAGVTQTPRYLIKTRGQQVTLSCSPISGHRSVSWYQQTPGQGLQFLFEYFSETQRNKGNFPGRFSGRQFSNSRSEMNVSTLELGDSALYLCASSLEGWETQYFGPGTRLLVL.

The chain recombines TRBV11-3 with TRBJ2-2, with D possibly being TRBD1 (5 bases). Germline values: CDR1 SGHNT, CDR2 YENEEA. Deletions cut 5 bases from V and 4 bases from J, with 20 bases between. The CDR3 length is 17 residues. DNA of the CDR3: TGTGCCAGCAGCCAGGTGGTGGAAAGGGGCATCACCGGGGAGCTGTTTTTT. Protein: CASSQVVERGITGELFF.

This clone was observed a few times. The rearrangement links TRBV7-9 to TRBJ1-3; no clear D gene. Deletions cut 5 bases from V and 4 bases from J, with 15 bases between. This CDR3 contains 15 residues. Germline assignment: CDR1 SEHNR and CDR2 FQNEAQ (reference sequence). The CDR3 reads CASSHHADLGNTIYF. The CDR3 DNA follows: TGTGCCAGCAGCCACCATGCTGATCTGGGAAACACCATATATTTT.

The rearrangement uses TRBV6-5 and TRBJ2-7; D gene ambiguous. CDR1 and CDR2 from the germline V gene are MNHEY and SVGAGI. This CDR3 is 13 amino acids long. V gave up 7 bases and J gave up 3 bases, with 13 bases separating them. The CDR3 DNA is TGTGCCAGCAACCTATCGAAAAACTACGAGCAGTACTTC. Protein: CASNLSKNYEQYF.

This sequence joins TRBV18 and TRBJ1-2; D not resolved. Germline loops: CDR1 KGHSH, CDR2 LQKENI. Trimming left V 6 bases short and J 3 bases short, with 20 bases between. This CDR3 has 16 residues. The DNA for the CDR3 is TGTGCCAGCTCTGCCGGGTTTGGTGTGGTAGACTATGGCTACACCTTC. As protein: CASSAGFGVVDYGYTF. Full variable domain (outside the CDR3, taken from reference TRBV18 and TRBJ1-2): NAGVMQNPRHLVRRRGQEARLRCSPMKGHSHVYWYRQLPEEGLKFMVYLQKENIIDESGMPKERFSAEFPKEGPSILRIQQVVRGDSAAYFCASSAGFGVVDYGYTFGSGTRLTVV.

The V call is TRBV30, the J call TRBJ1-1; D is undetermined. Trimming removed 0 bases at V and 7 bases at J, with 15 bases between. The V gene's germline CDR1 is GTSNPN and CDR2 SVGIG (reference sequence). The CDR3 is 14 residues long. The CDR3 here is CAWSVRGGGLEAFF. In DNA form, the CDR3 reads TGTGCCTGGAGTGTACGAGGAGGTGGACTTGAAGCTTTCTTT.

This clone has just a few counts. The chain links TRBV5-6 to TRBJ1-2, with D maybe TRBD1 (6 bases). CDR3 length: 15 amino acids. The germline CDR1 and CDR2 sequences are SGHDT and YYEEEE. V lost 3 bases and J 8 bases, leaving 20 bases between the germline ends. As DNA, the CDR3 is TGTGCCAGCAGCTCAAAGCCGGGACAAGTAATAGGCTACACCTTC. This translates into CASSSKPGQVIGYTF.

The chain links TRBV21-1 to TRBJ2-5. TRBV21-1 is a pseudogene segment. The CDR3 runs to 17 residues. This CDR3 is CASLLNPPGGPIKTQYF. In nucleotides, the CDR3 is TGTGCCAGCCTACTAAACCCACCTGGGGGGCCTATTAAGACCCAGTACTTC.

The V gene is TRBV18, the J gene TRBJ1-2; TRBD1 is a possible D gene (6 bases). V was pared by 2 bases and J by 3 bases, with 13 bases between. CDR1 is KGHSH and CDR2 is LQKENI in the germline V gene. There are 15 residues in the CDR3. The CDR3 coding sequence is TGTGCCAGCTCACCATCACAGGGAGGGCACTATGGCTACACCTTC. This translates into CASSPSQGGHYGYTF.

V usage is TRBV7-2 and J usage is TRBJ2-3; TRBD2 might be the D (6 bases). The germline V and J ends were trimmed by 5 bases and 1 base, with 13 bases remaining between them. The CDR3 length is 15 residues. CDR1 SGHTA and CDR2 FQGNSA come from the germline V gene. CDR3 loop: CASSAGGDGTDTQYF. The CDR3, as DNA: TGTGCCAGCAGCGCCGGAGGGGATGGCACAGATACGCAGTATTTT.

This clone showed up just once. V usage is TRBV5-5 and J usage is TRBJ2-3, with D unresolved. The CDR3 covers 12 residues. Trimming took 1 base from V and 6 from J, leaving 6 bases between them. Germline-derived CDR1 and CDR2 are SGHKS and YYEKEE (reference sequence). In DNA, the CDR3 is TGTGCCAGCAGCTTGATCATGGATACGCAGTATTTT. Protein sequence: CASSLIMDTQYF.

This clone is a singleton in its sample. The chain employs TRBV29-1 and TRBJ2-1; D could derive from TRBD1 or TRBD2 (5 bases each). Germline-derived CDR1 and CDR2 are SQVTM and ANQGSEA. The CDR3 contains 14 residues. The V gene lost 7 bases and the J gene lost 14 bases, with 27 bases spanning the gap. The CDR3: CSGNELGGGAQEFF. The CDR3 DNA reads TGCAGCGGTAATGAATTGGGTGGGGGAGCACAGGAGTTCTTC.

The V gene is TRBV27, the J gene TRBJ1-6; D unclear. V was shortened by 0 bases and J by 8 bases, with 5 bases between the two germline ends. The CDR3 spans 13 residues. CDR1 is MNHEY, CDR2 SMNVEV, per germline (reference sequence). The CDR3 region has the DNA TGTGCCAGCAGTTTATCCCTTTATTCACCCCTCCACTTT. This sequence encodes CASSLSLYSPLHF.

This clone was counted once. The gene calls are TRBV6-5 and TRBJ1-2; possibly TRBD1 for D (5 bases). The V gene lost 7 bases and the J gene lost 8 bases, with 17 bases spanning the gap. CDR1 is MNHEY, CDR2 SVGAGI, per germline. This CDR3 has 13 residues. CDR3 sequence: CASMGRGRTGYTF. DNA of the CDR3: TGTGCCAGCATGGGACGGGGTCGGACCGGCTACACCTTC.

The J gene is TRBJ2-1, the V gene TRBV2; no firm D call. V was cut by 3 bases and J by 3 bases, with 6 bases left in between. The CDR3 is 13 residues long. Germline V CDR1 and CDR2: SNHLY, FYNNEI. CDR3 sequence reads: CASSDGYYNEQFF. The CDR3 coding sequence is TGTGCCAGCAGTGACGGTTACTACAATGAGCAGTTCTTC.